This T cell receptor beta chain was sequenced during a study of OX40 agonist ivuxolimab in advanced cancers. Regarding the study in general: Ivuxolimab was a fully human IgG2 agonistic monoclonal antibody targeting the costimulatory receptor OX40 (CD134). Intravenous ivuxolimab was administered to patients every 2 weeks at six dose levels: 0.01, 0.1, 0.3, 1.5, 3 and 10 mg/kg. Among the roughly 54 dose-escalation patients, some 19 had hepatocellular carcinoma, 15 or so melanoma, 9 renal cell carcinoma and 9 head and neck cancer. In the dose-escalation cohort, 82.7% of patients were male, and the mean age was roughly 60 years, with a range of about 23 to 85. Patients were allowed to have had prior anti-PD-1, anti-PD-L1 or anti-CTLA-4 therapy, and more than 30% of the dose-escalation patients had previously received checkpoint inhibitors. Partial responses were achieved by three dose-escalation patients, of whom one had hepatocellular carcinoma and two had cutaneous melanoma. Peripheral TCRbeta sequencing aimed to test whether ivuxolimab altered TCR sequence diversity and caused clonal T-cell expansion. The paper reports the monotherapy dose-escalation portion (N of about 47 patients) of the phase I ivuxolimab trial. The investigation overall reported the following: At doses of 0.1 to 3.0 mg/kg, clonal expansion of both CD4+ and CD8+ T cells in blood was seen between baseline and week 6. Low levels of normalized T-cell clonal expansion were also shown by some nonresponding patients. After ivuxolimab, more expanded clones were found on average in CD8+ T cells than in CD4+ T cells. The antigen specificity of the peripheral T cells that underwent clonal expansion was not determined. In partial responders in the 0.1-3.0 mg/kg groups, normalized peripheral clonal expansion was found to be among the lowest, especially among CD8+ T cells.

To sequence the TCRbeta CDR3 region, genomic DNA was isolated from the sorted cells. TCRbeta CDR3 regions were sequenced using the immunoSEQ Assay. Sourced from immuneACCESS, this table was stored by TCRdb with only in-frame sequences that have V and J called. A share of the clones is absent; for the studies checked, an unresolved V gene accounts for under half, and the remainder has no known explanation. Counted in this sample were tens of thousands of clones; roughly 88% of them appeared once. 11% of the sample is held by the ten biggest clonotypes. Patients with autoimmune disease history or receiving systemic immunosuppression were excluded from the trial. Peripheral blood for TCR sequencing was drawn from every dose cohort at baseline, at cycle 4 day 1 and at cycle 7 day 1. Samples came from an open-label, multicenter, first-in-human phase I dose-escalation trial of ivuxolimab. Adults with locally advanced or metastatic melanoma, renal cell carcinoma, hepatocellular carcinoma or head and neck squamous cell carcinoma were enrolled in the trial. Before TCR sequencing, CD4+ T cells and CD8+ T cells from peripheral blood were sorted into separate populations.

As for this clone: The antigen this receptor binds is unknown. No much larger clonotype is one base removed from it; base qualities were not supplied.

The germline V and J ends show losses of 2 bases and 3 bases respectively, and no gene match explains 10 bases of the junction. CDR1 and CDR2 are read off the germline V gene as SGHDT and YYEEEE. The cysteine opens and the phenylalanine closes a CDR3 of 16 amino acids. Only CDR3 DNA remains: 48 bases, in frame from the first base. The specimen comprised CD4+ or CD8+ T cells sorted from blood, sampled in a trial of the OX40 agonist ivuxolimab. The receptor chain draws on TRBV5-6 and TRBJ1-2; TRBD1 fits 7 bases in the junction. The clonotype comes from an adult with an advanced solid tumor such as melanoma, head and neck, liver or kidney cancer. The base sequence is TGTGCCAGCAGCTTAGCCCCGGGACAGTTGTACTATGGCTACACCTTC. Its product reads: CASSLAPGQLYYGYTF.